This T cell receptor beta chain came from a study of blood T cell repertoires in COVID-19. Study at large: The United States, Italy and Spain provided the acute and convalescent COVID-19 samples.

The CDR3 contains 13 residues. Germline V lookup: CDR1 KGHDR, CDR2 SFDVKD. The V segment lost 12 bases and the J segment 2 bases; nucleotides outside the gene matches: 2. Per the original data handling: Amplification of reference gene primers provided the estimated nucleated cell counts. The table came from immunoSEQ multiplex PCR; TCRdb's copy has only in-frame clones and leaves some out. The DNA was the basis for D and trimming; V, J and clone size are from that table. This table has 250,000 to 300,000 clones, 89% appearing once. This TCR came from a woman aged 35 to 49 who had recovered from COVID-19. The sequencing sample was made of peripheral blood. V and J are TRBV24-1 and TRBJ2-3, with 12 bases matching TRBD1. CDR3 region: CAAGQGATDTQYF. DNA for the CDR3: TGTGCCGCGGGACAGGGGGCCACAGATACGCAGTATTTT.